Shown below are 27 T cell receptor beta chains from a single sample sequenced in a study of cytomegalovirus exposure and HLA in healthy donors. PCR used 60 Vbeta primers and 13 Jbeta primers. TCRdb's copy holds only in-frame clones and misses some; the assay was immunoSEQ multiplex PCR. The profile shows more than 85,000 clones, over 80% of them singletons. Sequenced input: PBMCs. Receptor source: a man aged 30-40 years in good health and CMV-seropositive.

J is TRBJ2-1 and V is TRBV7-3; 9 bases map to TRBD2. Trimming at V came to 5 bases and at J to 10 bases, leaving 15 bases not matched to a gene. Germline CDR1 SGHTA, CDR2 FQGTGA. This CDR3 region has 16 residues. CDR3 amino acids: CASSPTPGTSLREQFF. The CDR3 DNA sequence: TGTGCCAGCAGCCCGACTCCCGGGACTAGCCTACGGGAGCAGTTCTTC.

J is TRBJ2-5 and V is TRBV5-6; possibly TRBD2 for D (6 bases). The germline V gene encodes CDR1 SGHDT and CDR2 YYEEEE. The V and J ends lost 3 bases and 2 bases respectively, with 11 bases between them. The CDR3 runs 14 residues. The CDR3 DNA reads TGTGCCAGCAGCTCCGGGACTCCACAAGAGACCCAGTACTTC. This gives the protein CASSSGTPQETQYF.

The CDR3: CASRPGQNSYEQYF. CDR3 coding DNA: TGTGCCAGCAGACCGGGACAGAATTCCTACGAGCAGTACTTC. J is TRBJ2-7 and V is TRBV4-2, with 7 bases aligning to TRBD1. The V and J ends lost 6 bases and 1 base, in that order; junction bases with no gene match: 6. This CDR3 region has 14 residues. Per the germline V gene, CDR1 is LGHNA and CDR2 is YNFKEQ.

The chain employs TRBV2 and TRBJ2-3; D perhaps matches TRBD1 (5 bases). Germline CDR1 SNHLY, CDR2 FYNNEI. This CDR3 region has 14 residues. Trimming stripped 5 bases from V and 6 bases from J, with 15 bases between. This chain's CDR3 is CASSNNRGADTQYF. CDR3 DNA sequence: TGTGCCAGCAGTAACAATCGTGGGGCGGATACGCAGTATTTT.

The rearrangement links TRBV27 to TRBJ1-6, with 8 bases aligning to TRBD1. CDR1 and CDR2 from the germline V gene are MNHEY and SMNVEV (reference sequence). Losses at the gene ends were 5 bases for V and 5 bases for J; bases not matched to a gene: 5. CDR3 size: 15 residues. Here the CDR3 reads CASSRKTGDNSPLHF. The CDR3 DNA follows: TGTGCCAGCAGTAGAAAGACAGGGGATAATTCACCCCTCCACTTT.

This clone was detected once. The chain uses TRBV7-9 and TRBJ2-7, with D unresolved. V was shortened by 1 base and J by 1 base, with 5 bases between the two germline ends. Germline values: CDR1 SEHNR, CDR2 FQNEAQ (reference sequence). The CDR3 loop spans 13 amino acids. The DNA for the CDR3 is TGTGCCAGCAGCTTAGTCCCTTCCTACGAGCAGTACTTC. The encoded protein is CASSLVPSYEQYF.

The V call is TRBV11-2, the J call TRBJ1-5, with 7 bases fitting TRBD1. V shed 5 bases and J 4 bases; nucleotides not matched to a gene: 2. This CDR3 spans 13 amino acids. Germline assignment: CDR1 SGHAT and CDR2 FQNNGV. CDR3 nucleotide sequence: TGTGCCAGCAGCCCGGACAGGAATCAGCCCCAGCATTTT. Its protein is CASSPDRNQPQHF.

The chain has TRBV5-4 and TRBJ2-1, with 10 bases fitting TRBD1. CDR1 is SGHNT and CDR2 is YYREEE in the germline V gene (reference sequence). The CDR3 is 12 amino acids. Losses at the gene ends were 9 bases for V and 8 bases for J; bases not matched to a gene: 5. The CDR3, as DNA: TGTGCCACGGGACAGGGGAGACATGAGCAGTTCTTC. Its protein is CATGQGRHEQFF.

V usage is TRBV9 and J usage is TRBJ2-2; D perhaps matches TRBD1 (5 bases). Germline assignment: CDR1 SGDLS and CDR2 YYNGEE. The CDR3 contains 18 residues. Trimming took 3 bases from V and 0 from J, leaving 18 bases between them. The CDR3 sequence is CASSGPAGRSPNTGELFF. In DNA form, the CDR3 reads TGTGCCAGCAGCGGGCCGGCAGGGCGCTCCCCGAACACCGGGGAGCTGTTTTTT.

The rearrangement links TRBV30 to TRBJ1-6; D gene unclear. Germline V gene sequence: CDR1 GTSNPN, CDR2 SVGIG (reference sequence). The CDR3 has 13 amino acids. The V end was cut by 2 bases, the J end by 7 bases, with 9 bases between. For the CDR3, the DNA is TGTGCCTGGAGTCAGTCTGAAAATTCACCCCTCCACTTT. This translates into CAWSQSENSPLHF. The full variable domain, rest sourced from reference TRBV30 and TRBJ1-6, is SQTIHQWPATLVQPVGSPLSLECTVEGTSNPNLYWYRQAAGRGLQLLFYSVGIGQISSEVPQNLSASRPQDRQFILSSKKLLLSDSGFYLCAWSQSENSPLHFGNGTRLTVT.

This chain joins TRBV29-1 and TRBJ1-2; the match to TRBD1 covers 7 bases. In germline, CDR1 is SQVTM, CDR2 ANQGSEA. The junction had 8 bases not matched to a gene; V was cut back by 6 bases and J by 4 bases. There are 13 residues in the CDR3. The CDR3 DNA sequence: TGCAGCGTGGGTACAGGGGCGCGCTATGGCTACACCTTC. It codes for CSVGTGARYGYTF.

The chain employs TRBV27 and TRBJ2-7; 10 bases match TRBD1. After removal of 4 bases from V and 2 bases from J, the junction contained 5 bases not matched to a gene. The length of the CDR3 is 15 residues. The germline CDR1 and CDR2 sequences are MNHEY and SMNVEV (reference sequence). The CDR3 nucleotides are TGTGCCAGCAGTTCCCCCGGGACAGGGGCCTACGAGCAGTACTTC. It translates to CASSSPGTGAYEQYF.

This chain connects TRBV5-6 to TRBJ2-3; D unclear. The CDR3 sequence is 12 residues long. Germline CDR1 reads SGHDT; CDR2 reads YYEEEE. The V gene lost 2 bases and the J gene lost 5 bases, with 6 bases spanning the gap. DNA of the CDR3: TGTGCCAGCAGCTTACTGAAAGATACGCAGTATTTT. Translated, it gives CASSLLKDTQYF. The full variable domain, with the rest looked up from reference TRBV5-6 and TRBJ2-3, is DAGVTQSPTHLIKTRGQQVTLRCSPKSGHDTVSWYQQALGQGPQFIFQYYEEEERQRGNFPDRFSGHQFPNYSSELNVNALLLGDSALYLCASSLLKDTQYFGPGTRLTVL.

CDR3 sequence reads: CASSNIAGGPGEQYF. CDR3 bases: TGTGCCAGCAGTAACATAGCGGGGGGCCCTGGCGAGCAGTACTTC. The chain combines TRBV6-6 with TRBJ2-7; 10 bases align to TRBD2. Germline V gives CDR1 MNHNY, CDR2 SVGAGI (reference sequence). V trimming: 5 bases; J trimming: 6 bases; junction bases outside the gene matches: 10. The CDR3 sequence is 15 residues long.

The V and J genes are TRBV6-5 and TRBJ1-2; possible D gene TRBD1, 5 bases. V dropped 6 bases and J dropped 1 base, with 15 bases sitting between them. The CDR3 contains 15 residues. The germline V gene encodes CDR1 MNHEY and CDR2 SVGAGI. CDR3 loop: CASRPPGLINYGYTF. CDR3 sequence (DNA): TGTGCCAGCAGACCCCCGGGACTGATTAACTATGGCTACACCTTC.

This clone was detected once. The J gene is TRBJ2-1, the V gene TRBV9; possibly TRBD2 for D (6 bases). Germline V lookup: CDR1 SGDLS, CDR2 YYNGEE. This CDR3 comprises 16 residues. V was shortened by 4 bases and J by 0 bases, with 14 bases between the two germline ends. CDR3 coding DNA: TGTGCCAGCAGCCCTTTTGGGAGGAGCTCCTACAATGAGCAGTTCTTC. Translating it yields CASSPFGRSSYNEQFF.

The chain couples TRBV5-6 to TRBJ2-7, with 9 bases fitting TRBD1. CDR3 length: 14 residues. V gave up 3 bases and J gave up 6 bases; unmatched junction bases: 7. Germline lookup yields CDR1 SGHDT and CDR2 YYEEEE. The CDR3 coding sequence is TGTGCCAGCAGCTGGGGACAGGGAAGTTCCGAGCAGTACTTC. Its translation is CASSWGQGSSEQYF.

The chain carries TRBV29-1 and TRBJ1-1; 8 bases map to TRBD1. Germline V gene lookup returns CDR1 SQVTM and CDR2 ANQGSEA. J gave up 7 bases and V 7 bases, and 8 bases lay outside the gene matches. The CDR3 extends over 12 amino acids. The CDR3 protein is CSANDRGFEAFF. CDR3 sequence (DNA): TGCAGCGCCAACGACAGGGGCTTTGAAGCTTTCTTT.

This chain joins TRBV29-1 and TRBJ1-2; possibly TRBD1 for D (5 bases). Germline V lookup: CDR1 SQVTM, CDR2 ANQGSEA. The CDR3 is made up of 11 amino acids. V shed 6 bases and J shed 8 bases, with 13 bases lying between them. The CDR3 here is CSVQRGGGYTF. CDR3 DNA: TGCAGCGTGCAAAGGGGCGGCGGCTACACCTTC. The full variable domain, its missing parts supplied by reference TRBV29-1 and TRBJ1-2, is SAVISQKPSRDICQRGTSLTIQCQVDSQVTMMFWYRQQPGQSLTLIATANQGSEATYESGFVIDKFPISRPNLTFSTLTVSNMSPEDSSIYLCSVQRGGGYTFGSGTRLTVV.

The V gene is TRBV4-1, the J gene TRBJ1-2; 8 nucleotides align to TRBD1. Germline V gives CDR1 MGHRA, CDR2 YSYEKL. After removal of 0 bases from V and 1 base from J, the junction contained 10 bases not matched to a gene. The CDR3 totals 18 residues. The CDR3 is CASSQEPGGRVGNYGYTF. CDR3 in DNA: TGCGCCAGCAGCCAAGAACCAGGGGGCCGAGTTGGTAACTATGGCTACACCTTC.

The chain joins TRBV21-1 to TRBJ2-3; no check of the table's D call, TRBD1, against the DNA was made. TRBV21-1 is marked as a pseudogene. This CDR3 has 15 amino acids. The CDR3, as DNA: TGTGCCAGCAGCAAATGGGCTAACTGCACAGATACGCAGTATTTT. Translated, it gives CASSKWANCTDTQYF.

This chain uses TRBV7-8 with TRBJ1-6; 7 bases align to TRBD1. Germline V gene lookup returns CDR1 SGHVS and CDR2 FQNEAQ. J was trimmed by 7 bases and V by 1 base; bases with no gene match: 7. This CDR3 spans 16 amino acids. In DNA, the CDR3 is TGTGCCAGCAGCTTAGGTCAGGGGGATATGAATTCACCCCTCCACTTT. The encoded protein is CASSLGQGDMNSPLHF.

This sequence joins TRBV7-2 and TRBJ2-1; no clear D gene. Germline V gene data show CDR1 as SGHTA and CDR2 as FQGNSA. V lost 1 base and J lost 10, with 17 bases in between. CDR3 size: 15 residues. CDR3: CASSLDGYLPREQFF. The CDR3 nucleotides are TGTGCCAGCAGCTTAGACGGGTACCTCCCGCGCGAGCAGTTCTTC.

The chain links TRBV10-2 to TRBJ2-7; tentative D call: TRBD2 (7 bases). CDR3 length: 14 residues. Trimming removed 5 bases from V and 3 bases from J, with 14 bases in between. Germline CDR1 reads WSHSY; CDR2 reads SAAADI. CDR3 coding DNA: TGCGCCAGCAGTCTCGAGGGGGGGAACTACGAGCAGTACTTC. This codes for CASSLEGGNYEQYF.

The gene calls are TRBV15 and TRBJ2-1; 15 bases agree with TRBD2. Looked up from germline, CDR1 is LNHNV and CDR2 is YYDKDF (reference sequence). The CDR3 has 17 amino acids. V trimming: 3 bases; J trimming: 4 bases; junction bases outside the gene matches: 4. The CDR3 protein is CATSRGLAGGLYNEQFF. The CDR3 nucleotides are TGTGCCACCAGCAGGGGACTAGCGGGGGGTCTGTACAATGAGCAGTTCTTC.

This clone was seen a single time. An end of the junction differs from the germline gene, which may be a read error. The J gene is TRBJ1-2, the V gene TRBV18, with TRBD1 as a possible D gene (5 bases). Germline lookup yields CDR1 KGHSH and CDR2 LQKENI. CDR3 length: 17 amino acids. CDR3 bases: TGTGCCAGCTCACCAAAGACAGCCTTTCCTCTATTCTATGTCTACACCTTC. It translates to CASSPKTAFPLFYVYTF.

Only a few counts were recorded for this clone. This chain links TRBV5-5 with TRBJ1-6; 7 bases are shared with TRBD1. Per germline, CDR1 SGHKS and CDR2 YYEKEE (reference sequence). The CDR3 length is 14 residues. With V trimmed by 4 bases and J by 7 bases, 5 bases remained unmatched. The CDR3 sequence: CASSLQGENSPLHF. In DNA, the CDR3 is TGTGCCAGCAGCCTCCAGGGGGAGAATTCACCCCTCCACTTT.